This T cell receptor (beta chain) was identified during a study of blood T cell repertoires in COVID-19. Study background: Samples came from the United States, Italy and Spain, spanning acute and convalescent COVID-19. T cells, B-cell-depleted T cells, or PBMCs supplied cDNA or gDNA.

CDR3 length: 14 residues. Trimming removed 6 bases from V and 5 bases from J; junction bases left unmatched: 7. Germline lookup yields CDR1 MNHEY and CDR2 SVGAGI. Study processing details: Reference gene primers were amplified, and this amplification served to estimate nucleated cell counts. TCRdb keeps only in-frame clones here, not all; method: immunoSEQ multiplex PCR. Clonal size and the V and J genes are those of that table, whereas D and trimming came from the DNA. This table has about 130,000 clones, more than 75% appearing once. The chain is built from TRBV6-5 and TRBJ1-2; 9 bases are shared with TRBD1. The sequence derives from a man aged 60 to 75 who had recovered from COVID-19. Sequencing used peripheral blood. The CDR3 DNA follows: TGTGCCAGCAGCCCACAGGGGGCGAGGTATGGCTACACCTTC. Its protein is CASSPQGARYGYTF.